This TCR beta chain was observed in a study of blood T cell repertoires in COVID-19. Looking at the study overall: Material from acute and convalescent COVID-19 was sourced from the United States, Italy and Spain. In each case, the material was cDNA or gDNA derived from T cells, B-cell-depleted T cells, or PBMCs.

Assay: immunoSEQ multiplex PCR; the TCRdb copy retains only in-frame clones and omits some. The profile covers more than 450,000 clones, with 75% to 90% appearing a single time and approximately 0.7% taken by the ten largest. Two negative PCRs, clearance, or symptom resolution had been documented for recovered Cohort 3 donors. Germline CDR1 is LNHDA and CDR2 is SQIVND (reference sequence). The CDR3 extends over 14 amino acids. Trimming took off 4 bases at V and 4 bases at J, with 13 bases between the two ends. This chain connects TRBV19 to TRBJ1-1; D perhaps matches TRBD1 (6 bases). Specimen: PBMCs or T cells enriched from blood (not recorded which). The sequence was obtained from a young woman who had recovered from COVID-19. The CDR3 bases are TGTGCCAGTAGTACCCCTACAGGGTTCACTGAAGCTTTCTTT. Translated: CASSTPTGFTEAFF.